Below, 22 T cell receptor beta chains from the same sample are listed, as sequenced in a study of STAT3 mutations in large granular lymphocyte leukemia. The study's findings and limits: Every T-LGLL patient had at least one immunodominant TCRbeta clonotype.

Data came from immunoSEQ multiplex PCR; TCRdb stores just in-frame clones and leaves some out. The sample yields tens of thousands of clones, around 80% seen once. No antigen has been identified for these receptors. The specimen sequenced was PBMCs. The receptor source for this set is a human donor with T large granular lymphocyte leukemia. Some clones in this sample may be carry-over from other donors' samples.

This rearrangement joins TRBV9 to TRBJ2-3; 8 nucleotides match TRBD2. The CDR3 spans 16 residues. CDR1 and CDR2 from the germline V gene are SGDLS and YYNGEE. J was trimmed by 0 bases and V by 4 bases; bases with no gene match: 7. The CDR3 is CASSIRGGISTDTQYF. In DNA, the CDR3 is TGTGCCAGCAGCATACGGGGGGGAATAAGCACAGATACGCAGTATTTT.

The chain recombines TRBV25-1 with TRBJ2-1; 7 bases match TRBD1. V dropped 8 bases and J dropped 0; count of bases not matched to a gene: 7. The CDR3 extends over 15 amino acids. Per the germline V gene, CDR1 is MGHDK and CDR2 is SYGVNS. Written as DNA, the CDR3 is TGTGCCAGCGAACAGGGGCGCAACTCCTACAATGAGCAGTTCTTC. Translation: CASEQGRNSYNEQFF.

This rearrangement joins TRBV5-1 to TRBJ1-5, with 7 bases aligning to TRBD1. Germline V gene data show CDR1 as SGHRS and CDR2 as YFSETQ. The CDR3 length is 15 residues. With V trimmed by 0 bases and J by 4 bases, 4 bases remained unmatched. The CDR3 sequence is CASSLGGQSNQPQHF. The CDR3 DNA reads TGCGCCAGCAGCTTGGGGGGACAGTCTAATCAGCCCCAGCATTTT.

This clone occurred a few times. CDR3 amino acids: CASSEPYGNEQFF. As DNA, the CDR3 is TGCGCCAGCAGTGAACCTTATGGGAATGAGCAGTTCTTC. The V and J genes are TRBV10-1 and TRBJ2-1; D unresolved. The CDR3 is 13 residues long. The V and J ends lost 3 bases and 7 bases respectively, with 10 bases between them. Germline V gene sequence: CDR1 WNHNN, CDR2 SYGVQD (reference sequence).

J is TRBJ1-1 and V is TRBV5-1; no firm D call. The CDR3 runs 13 residues. Between the trimmed V and J ends, which lost 0 bases and 6 bases, there was a span of 9 bases. The germline V gene has CDR1 SGHRS and CDR2 YFSETQ. The CDR3 DNA sequence: TGCGCCAGCAGCTTGGGGTCTAGGCCTGAAGCTTTCTTT. It is translated as CASSLGSRPEAFF.

The CDR3 sequence: CASSFRSNQPQHF. CDR3 DNA: TGTGCCAGCAGTTTCCGCAGCAATCAGCCCCAGCATTTT. The V gene is TRBV27, the J gene TRBJ1-5, with D unclear. The CDR3 has 13 residues. Germline CDR1 reads MNHEY; CDR2 reads SMNVEV (reference sequence). V lost 3 bases to trimming and J lost 1 base, with 4 bases between them.

This clone showed up just once. The V gene is TRBV6-5, the J gene TRBJ2-5; D gene ambiguous. V was clipped by 5 bases and J by 1 base, with 8 bases between them. The germline V gene has CDR1 MNHEY and CDR2 SVGAGI. CDR3 length equals 13 residues. The CDR3 sequence: CASSNRFQETQYF. The CDR3 DNA follows: TGTGCCAGCAGTAACAGATTCCAAGAGACCCAGTACTTC.

This chain links TRBV29-1 with TRBJ1-1, with D possibly being TRBD1 (6 bases). The CDR3 totals 14 residues. V was clipped by 3 bases and J by 0 bases, with 11 bases between them. Germline assignment: CDR1 SQVTM and CDR2 ANQGSEA. The CDR3 here is CSVENRAMNTEAFF. The CDR3 DNA sequence: TGCAGCGTTGAGAACAGGGCCATGAACACTGAAGCTTTCTTT.

Worth noting for this clone: The same CDR3 arises from other DNA sequences in this sample as well. The chain carries TRBV5-6 and TRBJ2-5; no reliable D call. Germline V gene sequence: CDR1 SGHDT, CDR2 YYEEEE. This CDR3 spans 11 amino acids. Trimming removed 0 bases from V and 5 bases from J, with 2 bases in between. Here the CDR3 reads CASSLVETQYF. The CDR3 nucleotides are TGTGCCAGCAGCTTGGTTGAGACCCAGTACTTC.

The chain combines TRBV15 with TRBJ2-3; 7 bases line up with TRBD1. V shed 0 bases, J shed 1 base, and the junction held 4 bases outside the gene matches. CDR1 and CDR2 (germline): LNHNV, YYDKDF (reference sequence). This CDR3 has 16 amino acids. CDR3 coding DNA: TGTGCCACCAGCAGAGATCTTCAGGGGGGCACAGATACGCAGTATTTT. This sequence encodes CATSRDLQGGTDTQYF.

This sequence joins TRBV28 and TRBJ2-5; D may be TRBD1 or TRBD2 (5 bases each). The CDR3 is 15 amino acids. Germline V gives CDR1 MDHEN, CDR2 SYDVKM. Between the trimmed V and J ends, which lost 6 bases and 2 bases, there was a span of 16 bases. This chain's CDR3 is CASRRGQGEQETQYF. In DNA, the CDR3 is TGTGCCAGCAGACGAGGGCAGGGTGAACAAGAGACCCAGTACTTC. Using reference TRBV28 and TRBJ2-5 for the parts outside the CDR3, the full variable domain is DVKVTQSSRYLVKRTGEKVFLECVQDMDHENMFWYRQDPGLGLRLIYFSYDVKMKEKGDIPEGYSVSREKKERFSLILESASTNQTSMYLCASRRGQGEQETQYFGPGTRLLVL.

This chain connects TRBV7-9 to TRBJ2-7; D ambiguous. Germline assignment: CDR1 SEHNR and CDR2 FQNEAQ (reference sequence). The CDR3 length is 14 residues. Trimming left V 5 bases short and J 4 bases short, with 15 bases between. The CDR3 coding sequence is TGTGCCAGCAGCCCTTTCACCTCCCAATACGAGCAGTACTTC. Protein: CASSPFTSQYEQYF.

The V gene is TRBV7-9, the J gene TRBJ2-2; 9 bases are a match to TRBD1. Germline trimming cut 1 base from V and 4 bases from J; bases unmatched to any gene: 10. There are 18 residues in the CDR3. CDR1 is SEHNR and CDR2 is FQNEAQ in the germline V gene (reference sequence). CDR3 sequence (DNA): TGTGCCAGCAGCTTAGGACAGGGGGTGTCCTTGGCCACCGGGGAGCTGTTTTTT. It codes for CASSLGQGVSLATGELFF.

For the CDR3, the DNA is TGTGCCAGCATTAAAAACATCTGGAGCAGGGGCGGTGAGCAGTTCTTC. Protein: CASIKNIWSRGGEQFF. The chain joins TRBV2 to TRBJ2-1; D might be TRBD1 (6 bases). The V gene's germline CDR1 is SNHLY and CDR2 FYNNEI. V was pared by 7 bases and J by 9 bases, with 25 bases between. This CDR3 contains 16 residues.

The chain employs TRBV28 and TRBJ2-7; 7 positions match TRBD1. This CDR3 is 13 amino acids long. CDR1 and CDR2 from the germline V gene are MDHEN and SYDVKM. V trimming: 5 bases; J trimming: 4 bases; junction bases outside the gene matches: 5. Here the CDR3 DNA reads TGTGCCAGCAGTCCGGGACAGAATTACGAGCAGTACGTC. Its protein is CASSPGQNYEQYV.

This clone is a singleton in its sample. The chain uses TRBV14 and TRBJ1-2, with TRBD1 matching over 8 bases. The CDR3 is 13 amino acids. V shed 6 bases, J shed 4 bases, and the junction held 4 bases outside the gene matches. Germline V gene data show CDR1 as SGHDN and CDR2 as FVKESK. The CDR3 here is CASRPTGGYGYTF. As DNA, the CDR3 is TGTGCCAGCAGGCCAACAGGGGGCTATGGCTACACCTTC.

The V gene is TRBV9, the J gene TRBJ2-3; 8 bases agree with TRBD1. The V and J ends lost 3 bases and 6 bases, in that order; junction bases with no gene match: 12. CDR3 length: 16 amino acids. CDR1 and CDR2 (germline): SGDLS, YYNGEE. CDR3 nucleotide sequence: TGTGCCAGCAGCGCCTCCGGGACAGGTCACCCCGATACGCAGTATTTT. Translation gives CASSASGTGHPDTQYF.

This chain joins TRBV7-2 and TRBJ1-5; 7 bases are a match to TRBD1. The germline gives CDR1 SGHTA, CDR2 FQGNSA. The CDR3 contains 16 residues. The trim removed 1 base at V and 4 bases at J, leaving 7 bases unmatched. The CDR3 DNA reads TGTGCCAGCAGCTTAGGCGGCAGGGGGATGAATCAGCCCCAGCATTTT. Translation: CASSLGGRGMNQPQHF.

This clone was detected once. J is TRBJ2-4 and V is TRBV4-1; D gene ambiguous. CDR3 length: 12 residues. Germline V gives CDR1 MGHRA, CDR2 YSYEKL. The V end lost 4 bases, the J end lost 6 bases, and 7 bases lay between the germline ends. Here the CDR3 DNA reads TGCGCCAGCAGCCCCGTGGGAAACATTCAGTACTTC. It encodes CASSPVGNIQYF.

The gene calls are TRBV19 and TRBJ1-1; tentatively, D is TRBD1 (5 bases). The V end was cut by 1 base, the J end by 1 base, with 10 bases between. The germline gives CDR1 LNHDA, CDR2 SQIVND (reference sequence). This CDR3 spans 15 amino acids. In nucleotides, the CDR3 is TGTGCCAGTAGTATAGGATCCCAGGGGAACACTGAAGCTTTCTTT. It translates to CASSIGSQGNTEAFF.

The rearrangement joins TRBV27 to TRBJ2-4, with D unclear. The CDR3 loop spans 13 amino acids. The germline CDR1 and CDR2 sequences are MNHEY and SMNVEV (reference sequence). The V and J ends lost 6 bases and 1 base respectively, with 7 bases between them. The CDR3 DNA reads as TGTGCCAGCAGAAGGCACGCCAAAAACATTCAGTACTTC. Its translation: CASRRHAKNIQYF.

The chain links TRBV5-4 to TRBJ1-2; D is unclear. CDR3 length: 12 residues. Germline lookup yields CDR1 SGHNT and CDR2 YYREEE (reference sequence). Trimming took off 0 bases at V and 4 bases at J, with 4 bases between the two ends. Here the CDR3 DNA reads TGTGCCAGCAGCTTGGCCGGCTATGGCTACACCTTC. It encodes CASSLAGYGYTF.